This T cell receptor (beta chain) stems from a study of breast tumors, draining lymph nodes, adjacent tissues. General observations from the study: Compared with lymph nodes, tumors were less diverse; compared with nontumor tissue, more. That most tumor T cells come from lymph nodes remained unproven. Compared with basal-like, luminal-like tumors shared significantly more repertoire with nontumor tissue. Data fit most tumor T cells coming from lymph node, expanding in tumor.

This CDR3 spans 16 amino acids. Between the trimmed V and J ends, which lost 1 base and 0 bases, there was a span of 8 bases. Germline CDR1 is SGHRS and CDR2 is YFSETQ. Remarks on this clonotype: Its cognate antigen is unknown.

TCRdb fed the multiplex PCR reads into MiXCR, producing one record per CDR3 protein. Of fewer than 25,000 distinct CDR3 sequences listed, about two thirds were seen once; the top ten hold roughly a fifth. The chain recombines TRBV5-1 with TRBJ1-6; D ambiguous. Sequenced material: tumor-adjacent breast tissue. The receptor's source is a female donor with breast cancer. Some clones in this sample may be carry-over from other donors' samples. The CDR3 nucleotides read TGCGCCAGCAGCTTGAGAGCTTCCTCCTATAATTCACCCCTCCACTTT. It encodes CASSLRASSYNSPLHF.